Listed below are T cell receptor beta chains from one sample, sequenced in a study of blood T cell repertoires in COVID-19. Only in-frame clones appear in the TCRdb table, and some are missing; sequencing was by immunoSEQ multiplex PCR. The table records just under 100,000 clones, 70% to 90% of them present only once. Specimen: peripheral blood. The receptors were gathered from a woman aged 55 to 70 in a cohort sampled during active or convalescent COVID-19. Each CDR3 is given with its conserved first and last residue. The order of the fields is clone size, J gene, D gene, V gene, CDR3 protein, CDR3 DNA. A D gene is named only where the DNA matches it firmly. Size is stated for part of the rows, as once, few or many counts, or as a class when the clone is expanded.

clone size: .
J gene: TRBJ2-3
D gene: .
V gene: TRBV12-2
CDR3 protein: CASRQLGGTCVDTQYF
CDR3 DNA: TGTGCAAGTCGCCAACTTGGCGGGACTTGCGTTGATACGCAGTATTTT

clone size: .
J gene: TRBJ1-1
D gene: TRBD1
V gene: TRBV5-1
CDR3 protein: CASSHADRGDTEAFF
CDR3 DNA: TGCGCCAGCAGCCACGCTGACAGGGGCGACACTGAAGCTTTCTTT

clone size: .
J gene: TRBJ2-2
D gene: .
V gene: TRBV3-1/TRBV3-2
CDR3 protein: CASSQRTYTGELFF
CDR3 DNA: TGTGCCAGCAGCCAGCGGACTTATACCGGGGAGCTGTTTTTT

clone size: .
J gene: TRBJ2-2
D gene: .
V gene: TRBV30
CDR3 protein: CAWWDWPGELFF
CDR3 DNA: TGTGCCTGGTGGGACTGGCCCGGGGAGCTGTTTTTT

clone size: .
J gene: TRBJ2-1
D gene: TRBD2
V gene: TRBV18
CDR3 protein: CASSRGAGGYNEQFF
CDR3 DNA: TGTGCCAGCTCACGGGGAGCGGGGGGCTACAATGAGCAGTTCTTC

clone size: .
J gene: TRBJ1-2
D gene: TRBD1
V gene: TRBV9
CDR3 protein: CASTAGGNYGYTF
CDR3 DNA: TGTGCCAGCACGGCAGGGGGCAACTATGGCTACACCTTC

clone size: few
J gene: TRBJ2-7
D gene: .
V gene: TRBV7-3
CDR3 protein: CASSITQTASDSYEQYF
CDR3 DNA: TGTGCCAGCAGCATCACTCAAACCGCTAGCGACTCCTACGAGCAGTACTTC

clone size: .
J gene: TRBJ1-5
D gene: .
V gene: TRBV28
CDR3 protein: CASSPRTGGNQPQHF
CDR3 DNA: TGTGCCAGCAGTCCCCGTACCGGGGGCAATCAGCCCCAGCATTTT

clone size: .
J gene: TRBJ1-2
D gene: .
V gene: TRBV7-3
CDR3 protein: CASSLTFVGGYTF
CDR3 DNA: TGTGCCAGCAGCTTAACTTTTGTCGGTGGCTACACCTTC

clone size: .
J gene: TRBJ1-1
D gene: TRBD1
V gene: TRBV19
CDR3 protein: CASSTGQGAITEAFF
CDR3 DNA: TGTGCCAGTAGTACGGGACAGGGGGCGATTACTGAAGCTTTCTTT

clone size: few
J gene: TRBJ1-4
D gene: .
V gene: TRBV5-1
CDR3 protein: CASSLNPRASNEKLFF
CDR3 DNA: TGCGCCAGCAGCTTGAACCCCAGGGCTTCTAATGAAAAACTGTTTTTT

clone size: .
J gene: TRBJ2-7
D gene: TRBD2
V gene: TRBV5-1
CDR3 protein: CASSPTSGSTYEQYF
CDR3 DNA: TGCGCCAGCAGCCCGACTAGCGGGTCGACCTACGAGCAGTACTTC

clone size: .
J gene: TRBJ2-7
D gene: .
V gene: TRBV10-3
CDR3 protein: CAISGRGISYEQYF
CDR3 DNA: TGTGCCATCAGTGGGAGAGGGATCTCCTACGAGCAGTACTTC

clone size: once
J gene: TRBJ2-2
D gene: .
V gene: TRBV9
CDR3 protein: CASSPSPPTFSGTGELFF
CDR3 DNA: TGTGCCAGCAGCCCCTCCCCCCCTACTTTCTCGGGGACCGGGGAGCTGTTTTTT

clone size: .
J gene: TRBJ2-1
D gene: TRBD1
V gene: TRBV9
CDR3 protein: CASSAGDRALSTEQFF
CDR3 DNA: TGTGCCAGCAGCGCCGGGGACAGGGCGTTGTCGACTGAGCAGTTCTTC

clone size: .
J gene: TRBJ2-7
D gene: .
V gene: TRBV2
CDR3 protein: CASTLKREQYF
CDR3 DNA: TGTGCCAGCACCCTTAAGCGAGAGCAGTACTTC

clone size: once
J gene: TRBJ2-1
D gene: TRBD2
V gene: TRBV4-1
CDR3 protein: CASSQDSLAGGFYNEQFF
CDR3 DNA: TGCGCCAGCAGCCAAGATTCGCTAGCGGGGGGCTTCTACAATGAGCAGTTCTTC

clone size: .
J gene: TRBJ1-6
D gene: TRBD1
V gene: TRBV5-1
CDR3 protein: CASSDRGSNSPLHF
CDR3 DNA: TGCGCCAGCTCCGACAGGGGCAGTAATTCACCCCTCCACTTT

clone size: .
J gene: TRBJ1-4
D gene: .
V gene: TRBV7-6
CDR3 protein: CASSFALARDEKLFF
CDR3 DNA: TGTGCCAGCAGCTTCGCACTGGCACGGGATGAAAAACTGTTTTTT

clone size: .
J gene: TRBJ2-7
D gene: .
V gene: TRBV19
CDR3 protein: CASSIGLPREQYF
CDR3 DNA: TGTGCCAGTAGTATTGGACTCCCACGCGAGCAGTACTTC

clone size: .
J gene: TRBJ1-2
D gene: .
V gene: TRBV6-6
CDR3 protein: CASSYPDRITLYGYTF
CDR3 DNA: TGTGCCAGCAGTTACCCCGACAGGATTACTCTCTATGGCTACACCTTC

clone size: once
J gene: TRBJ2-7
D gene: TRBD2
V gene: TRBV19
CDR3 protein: CASSPTSGGFSSYEQYF
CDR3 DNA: TGTGCCAGTAGTCCGACTAGCGGGGGCTTCAGCTCCTACGAGCAGTACTTC

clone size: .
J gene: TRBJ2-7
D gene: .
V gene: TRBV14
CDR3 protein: CASSQAGSYEQYF
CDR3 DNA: TGTGCCAGCAGCCAAGCAGGGTCCTACGAGCAGTACTTC

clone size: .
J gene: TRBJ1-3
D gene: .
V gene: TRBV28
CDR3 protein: CASRTLADYGSSGNTIYF
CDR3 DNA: TGTGCCAGCAGGACTCTTGCCGACTACGGGAGCTCTGGAAACACCATATATTTT

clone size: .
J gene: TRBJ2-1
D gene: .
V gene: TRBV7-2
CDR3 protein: CASSLGGLGEQFF
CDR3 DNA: TGTGCCAGCAGCTTAGGGGGGCTAGGTGAGCAGTTCTTC

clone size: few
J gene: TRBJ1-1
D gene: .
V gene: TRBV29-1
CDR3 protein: CSVVTGEAFF
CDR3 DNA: TGCAGCGTTGTGACAGGAGAAGCTTTCTTT

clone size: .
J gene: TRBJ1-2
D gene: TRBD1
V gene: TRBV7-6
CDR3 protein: CASSPQEGRQGLSGGYTF
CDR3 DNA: TGTGCCAGCAGCCCCCAGGAGGGGCGACAGGGCCTTTCGGGGGGCTACACCTTC

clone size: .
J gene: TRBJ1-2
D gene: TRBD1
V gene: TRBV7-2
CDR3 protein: CASSKSRGHGGGYTF
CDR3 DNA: TGTGCCAGCAGTAAATCCAGGGGGCACGGCGGTGGCTACACCTTC

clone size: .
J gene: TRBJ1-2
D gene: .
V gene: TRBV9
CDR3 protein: CASSVGGRPTDGYTF
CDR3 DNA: TGTGCCAGCAGCGTAGGTGGCAGGCCGACGGATGGCTACACCTTC

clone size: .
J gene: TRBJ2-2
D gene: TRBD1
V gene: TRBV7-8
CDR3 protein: CASSHRGARELFF
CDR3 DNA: TGTGCCAGCAGTCACAGGGGGGCCCGGGAGCTGTTTTTT

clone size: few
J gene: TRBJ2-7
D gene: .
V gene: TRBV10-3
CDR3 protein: CAISDRGYEQYF
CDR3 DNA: TGTGCCATCAGTGACCGCGGCTACGAGCAGTACTTC

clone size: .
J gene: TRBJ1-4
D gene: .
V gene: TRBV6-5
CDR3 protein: CASSTGGIGEKLFF
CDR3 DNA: TGTGCCAGCAGCACCGGGGGGATCGGGGAAAAACTGTTTTTT

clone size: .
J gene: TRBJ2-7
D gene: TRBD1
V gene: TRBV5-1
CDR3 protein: CASRVQTGVTYYEQYF
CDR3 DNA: TGCGCCAGCAGGGTTCAGACAGGGGTAACCTACTACGAGCAGTACTTC

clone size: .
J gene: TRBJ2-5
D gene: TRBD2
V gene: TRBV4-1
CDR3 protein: CASSQQPGLVPETQYF
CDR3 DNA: TGCGCCAGCAGCCAGCAACCGGGACTAGTCCCAGAGACCCAGTACTTC

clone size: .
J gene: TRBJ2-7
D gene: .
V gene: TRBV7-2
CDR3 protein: CASSFNLDRPSYEQYF
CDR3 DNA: TGTGCCAGCAGCTTTAACCTGGACAGACCTTCCTACGAGCAGTACTTC

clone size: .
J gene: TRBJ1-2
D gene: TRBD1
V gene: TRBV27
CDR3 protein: CASSLTSPGQGYGYTF
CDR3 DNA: TGTGCCAGCAGTCTTACCTCCCCGGGACAGGGCTATGGCTACACCTTC

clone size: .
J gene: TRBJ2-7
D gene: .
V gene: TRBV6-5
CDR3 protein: CASRDFDEQYF
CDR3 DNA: TGTGCCAGTCGGGACTTTGACGAGCAGTACTTC

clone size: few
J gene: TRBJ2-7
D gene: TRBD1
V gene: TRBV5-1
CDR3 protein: CASSDRGAVYEQYF
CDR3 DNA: TGCGCCAGCAGCGACAGGGGGGCAGTCTACGAGCAGTACTTC

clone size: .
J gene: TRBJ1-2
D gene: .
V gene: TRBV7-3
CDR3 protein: CASSPSPNSNYGYTF
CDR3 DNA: TGTGCCAGCAGCCCCTCACCTAACTCTAACTATGGCTACACCTTC

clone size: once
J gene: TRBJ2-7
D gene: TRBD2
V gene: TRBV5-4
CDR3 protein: CASSLAGGQNEQYF
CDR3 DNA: TGTGCCAGCAGCTTGGCGGGAGGGCAAAACGAGCAGTACTTC

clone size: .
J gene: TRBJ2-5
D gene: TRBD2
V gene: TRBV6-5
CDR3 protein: CAATSAGGVETQYF
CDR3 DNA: TGTGCCGCCACCTCGGCGGGAGGGGTCGAGACCCAGTACTTC

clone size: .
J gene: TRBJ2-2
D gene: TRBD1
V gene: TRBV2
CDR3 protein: CASRDRVGELFF
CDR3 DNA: TGTGCCAGCCGAGACAGGGTCGGGGAGCTGTTTTTT

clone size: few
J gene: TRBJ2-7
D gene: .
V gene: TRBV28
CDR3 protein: CASSFYTGDDYEQYF
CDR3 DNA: TGTGCCAGCAGTTTCTATACGGGGGATGACTACGAGCAGTACTTC

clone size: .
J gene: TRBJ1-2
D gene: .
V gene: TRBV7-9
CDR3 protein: CASSFGTSFVF
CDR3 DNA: TGTGCCAGCAGCTTTGGGACATCCTTCGTCTTC

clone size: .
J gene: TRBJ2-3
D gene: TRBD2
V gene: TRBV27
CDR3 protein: CASSLVLLAGETQYF
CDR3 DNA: TGTGCCAGCAGTTTAGTCTTACTAGCGGGGGAAACGCAGTATTTT

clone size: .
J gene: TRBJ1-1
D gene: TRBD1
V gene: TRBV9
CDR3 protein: CASSGQGSTEAFF
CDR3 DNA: TGTGCCAGCAGCGGACAGGGGAGCACTGAAGCTTTCTTT

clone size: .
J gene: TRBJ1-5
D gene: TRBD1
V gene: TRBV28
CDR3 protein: CAVGVEGAGNQPQHF
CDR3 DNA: TGTGCCGTCGGAGTAGAGGGGGCGGGCAATCAGCCCCAGCATTTT

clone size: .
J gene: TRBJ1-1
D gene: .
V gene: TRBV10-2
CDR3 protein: CASSESSTEAFF
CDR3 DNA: TGCGCCAGCAGTGAGTCTAGTACTGAAGCTTTCTTT

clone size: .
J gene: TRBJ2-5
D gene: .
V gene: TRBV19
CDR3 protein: CASRMGGQETQYF
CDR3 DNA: TGTGCCAGTAGAATGGGGGGTCAAGAGACCCAGTACTTC

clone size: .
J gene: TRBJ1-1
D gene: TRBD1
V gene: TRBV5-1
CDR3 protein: CASSLAGQGGITEAFF
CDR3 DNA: TGCGCCAGCAGCTTAGCGGGACAGGGGGGAATCACTGAAGCTTTCTTT

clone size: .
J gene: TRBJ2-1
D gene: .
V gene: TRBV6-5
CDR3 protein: CASSYGWRGLYNEQFF
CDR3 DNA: TGTGCCAGCAGTTACGGGTGGCGGGGCCTTTACAATGAGCAGTTCTTC

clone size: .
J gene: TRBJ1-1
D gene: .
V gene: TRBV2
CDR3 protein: CASSGGGINTEAFF
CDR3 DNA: TGTGCCAGCAGCGGCGGGGGAATTAACACTGAAGCTTTCTTT

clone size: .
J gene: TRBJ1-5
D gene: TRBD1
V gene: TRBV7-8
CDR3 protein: CASSPEDRVYQPQHF
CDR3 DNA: TGTGCCAGCAGCCCAGAGGACAGGGTTTATCAGCCCCAGCATTTT

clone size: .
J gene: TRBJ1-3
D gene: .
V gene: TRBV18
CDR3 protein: CASSPQGAGNTIYF
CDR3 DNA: TGTGCCAGCTCACCACAGGGGGCTGGAAACACCATATATTTT

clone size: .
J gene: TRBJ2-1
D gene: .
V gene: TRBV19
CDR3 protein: CATRGAGQYDEQFF
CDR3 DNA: TGTGCCACCCGTGGCGCAGGCCAGTACGATGAGCAGTTCTTC

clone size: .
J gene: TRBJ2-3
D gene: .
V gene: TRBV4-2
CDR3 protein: CASSQDPGTDTQYF
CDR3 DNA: TGTGCCAGCAGCCAAGATCCCGGCACAGATACGCAGTATTTT

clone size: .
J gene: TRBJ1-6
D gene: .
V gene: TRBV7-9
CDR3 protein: CASSFPGALSPLHF
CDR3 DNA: TGTGCCAGCAGCTTCCCAGGGGCACTCTCACCCCTCCACTTT

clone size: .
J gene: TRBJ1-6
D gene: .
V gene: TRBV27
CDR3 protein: CASSYGYGSSSYNSPLHF
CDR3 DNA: TGTGCCAGTAGTTACGGATACGGGAGTAGCTCCTATAATTCACCCCTCCACTTT

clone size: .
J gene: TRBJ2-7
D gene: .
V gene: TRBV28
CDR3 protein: CASSRGSYEQYF
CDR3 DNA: TGTGCCAGCAGTCGGGGTTCCTACGAGCAGTACTTC

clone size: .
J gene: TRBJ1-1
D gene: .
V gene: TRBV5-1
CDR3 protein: CASSSGEPGTEAFF
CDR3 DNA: TGCGCCAGCAGCTCTGGAGAGCCCGGGACTGAAGCTTTCTTT